This T cell receptor beta chain was sequenced during a study of cytomegalovirus exposure and HLA in healthy donors. The primer mix had 60 Vbeta and 13 Jbeta primers. Generated by immunoSEQ multiplex PCR, the TCRdb table keeps only in-frame clones and is missing some. The sample shows around 130,000 clones, roughly 72% of them seen only once. J gave up 7 bases and V 4 bases, and 10 bases lay outside the gene matches. The CDR3 sequence is 15 residues long. The germline gives CDR1 GTSNPN, CDR2 SVGIG (reference sequence). Study results and caveats: Through in vitro validation, three CMV-associated chains were shown to be specific for CMV antigens.

A remark on this clone: What it binds is not known.

The J gene is TRBJ2-1, the V gene TRBV30; 10 bases map to TRBD2. This receptor was identified in a woman aged 45-59 years in good health and CMV-seronegative. Material for sequencing was PBMCs. The CDR3, as DNA: TGTGCCTGGACCTTGGGGACTAGCGATTTGAATGAGCAGTTCTTC. Translation gives CAWTLGTSDLNEQFF.